The 6 T cell receptor beta chains presented below share a single source sample, sequenced in a study of blood T cell repertoires in COVID-19 (dated by TCRdb to 2018 to 2020). The protocol used for the library was the immunoSEQ multiplex PCR assay. In TCRdb, the immuneACCESS table is reduced to in-frame sequences with V and J assigned. These tables do not hold every clone; where another copy was compared, an unresolved V gene accounts for under half, and the others remain unexplained. The sample table records roughly 190,000 clones; 86% of these occur just once. Of the sample, about 7% is held by the ten largest clones. The sample was peripheral blood. These receptors were collected from a woman aged 80 or over in a cohort sampled during active or convalescent COVID-19.

CDR3 region: CASSHNWGQGKNIQYF. In DNA form, the CDR3 reads TGTGCCAGCAGCCATAACTGGGGACAGGGCAAAAACATTCAGTACTTC. This rearrangement joins TRBV3-1 (or the pseudogene TRBV3-2) to TRBJ2-4, with 9 bases aligning to TRBD1. Germline V gene data show CDR1 as LGHDT and CDR2 as YNNKEL (reference sequence). The CDR3 totals 16 residues. The V and J ends lost 3 bases and 3 bases, in that order; junction bases with no gene match: 6.

This rearrangement joins TRBV6-4 to TRBJ2-2; 8 positions agree with TRBD2. In germline, CDR1 is MRHNA, CDR2 SNTAGT. The CDR3 runs to 14 residues. V lost 4 bases, J lost 4 bases, and 2 bases stayed unmatched. CDR3 in DNA: TGTGCCAGCAGTGGTGCGGGAGGCACCGGGGAGCTGTTTTTT. Protein sequence: CASSGAGGTGELFF.

The rearrangement joins TRBV5-5 to TRBJ1-1; tentatively, D is TRBD1 (6 bases). Germline V gives CDR1 SGHKS, CDR2 YYEKEE (reference sequence). The CDR3 sequence is 13 residues long. The V end lost 4 bases, the J end lost 13 bases, and 20 bases lay between the germline ends. The CDR3 DNA follows: TGTGCCAGCAGCCCGGACAGTTTAGAAAGGGGTTTCTTT. It is translated as CASSPDSLERGFF.

This chain uses TRBV27 with TRBJ1-6, with D perhaps TRBD1 (6 bases). The CDR3 consists of 14 residues. V lost 4 bases and J lost 9, with 13 bases in between. In germline, CDR1 is MNHEY, CDR2 SMNVEV (reference sequence). CDR3 region: CASSSSGVGSPLHF. The CDR3 nucleotides read TGTGCCAGCAGTTCATCAGGGGTGGGTTCACCCCTCCACTTT.

This chain uses TRBV7-2 with TRBJ1-5, with 8 bases matching TRBD1. The CDR3 is 15 amino acids. Trimming took 5 bases from V and 7 from J; bases not matched to a gene: 10. Germline V CDR1 and CDR2: SGHTA, FQGNSA. The CDR3 DNA follows: TGTGCCAGCAGCCCCGGGACAGGAATCCTACAGCCCCAGCATTTT. It codes for CASSPGTGILQPQHF.

The V and J genes are TRBV18 and TRBJ1-2; 9 bases align to TRBD1. The CDR3 runs to 16 residues. Trimming cost V 0 bases and J 2 bases; bases outside gene matches: 4. In germline, CDR1 is KGHSH, CDR2 LQKENI. The CDR3 is CASSPPYDRGNYGYTF. In DNA, the CDR3 is TGTGCCAGCTCACCACCCTATGACAGGGGGAACTATGGCTACACCTTC.